The T cell receptor (beta chain) under discussion was sequenced for a study of T-cell reconstitution after alpha-beta-depleted transplantation in children. This clonotype appeared a few times. TCRbeta library construction was performed incorporating unique molecular identifiers. TCRdb called the PCR reads again in MiXCR, with one record for every CDR3 protein. The sample holds about 400,000 distinct CDR3 sequences; roughly 14% are singletons and the top ten take over 3.5%. Sequencing used PBMCs, obtained from the stem cell graft. The TCR originated in a human donor who donated a stem cell graft to a child with Fanconi anemia.

For the CDR3, the DNA is TGCAGCGTCCAGAAGGCAGAGATATTGTCTGAAGCTTTCTTT. Protein sequence: CSVQKAEILSEAFF. The chain carries TRBV29-1 and TRBJ1-1; unclear D gene. The CDR3 is 14 amino acids. In germline, CDR1 is SQVTM, CDR2 ANQGSEA. Trimming cost V 6 bases and J 6 bases, with 20 bases left between them.